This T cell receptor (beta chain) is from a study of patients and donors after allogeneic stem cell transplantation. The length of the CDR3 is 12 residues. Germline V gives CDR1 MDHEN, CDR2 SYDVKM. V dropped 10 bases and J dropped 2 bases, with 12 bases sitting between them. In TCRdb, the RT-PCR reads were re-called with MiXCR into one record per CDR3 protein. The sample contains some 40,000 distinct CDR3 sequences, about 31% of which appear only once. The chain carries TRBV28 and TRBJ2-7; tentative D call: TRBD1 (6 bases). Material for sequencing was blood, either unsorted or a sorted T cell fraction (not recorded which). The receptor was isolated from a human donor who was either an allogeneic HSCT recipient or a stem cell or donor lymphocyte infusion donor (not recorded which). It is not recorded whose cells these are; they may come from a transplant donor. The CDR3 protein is CATIDRTYEQYF. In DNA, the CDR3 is TGTGCCACAATAGACAGGACCTACGAGCAGTACTTC.